The source of this TCR beta chain is a study of blood T cells in healthy people across ages. Whole-study findings and limits: TCR beta diversity, measured per million T cells, fell in a roughly linear way with age. Underestimates were what the diversity estimates from one million T cells were considered to be. More naive CD4+ cells and higher diversity marked long-lived donors relative to aged donors.

The authors ran a second PCR of roughly 6 to 12 cycles using a sample-barcoded 5' primer and a J-beta primer mix. A 12-random-nucleotide template-switch adaptor tagged each cDNA molecule. MiXCR, run by TCRdb on the 5' RACE reads, gives a single entry per CDR3 protein. The profile shows about 900,000 distinct CDR3 sequences, 55% to 65% of them singletons. Note on this clonotype: Its antigen is as yet unknown.

Per germline, CDR1 SGHVS and CDR2 FQNEAQ. The length of the CDR3 is 14 residues. V lost 10 bases and J lost 5; bases outside the gene matches: 10. The V call is TRBV7-8, the J call TRBJ2-2, with 7 nucleotides matching TRBD1. Material: blood. This receptor was obtained from a man aged 25-45 years in good health. The CDR3 loop is CAKGAGRETGELFF. DNA of the CDR3: TGTGCCAAGGGGGCAGGGCGTGAGACCGGGGAGCTGTTTTTT.